A single sample is the source of the 19 T cell receptor beta chains below, sequenced in a study of blood T cell repertoires in COVID-19 (dated by TCRdb to about 2020). Libraries were prepared through the immunoSEQ multiplex PCR assay. What TCRdb holds here is the immuneACCESS table cut down to in-frame rearrangements. Part of the clones is not present; checked against another copy, under half of the missing clones reflect an unresolved V gene, and the others are unexplained. Within this sample are some 370,000 clones, with 83% of them counted one time only. The ten largest clones take up less than 6% of the sample. Sequencing input: PBMCs or T cells enriched from blood (not recorded which). These receptors came from a woman aged 45-65 years who had recovered from COVID-19.

CDR3 residues: CAISESGGANEQYF. DNA for the CDR3: TGTGCCATCAGTGAGTCCGGGGGAGCCAACGAGCAGTACTTC. This chain uses TRBV10-3 with TRBJ2-7; possibly TRBD2 for D (6 bases). The germline V and J ends were trimmed by 0 bases and 5 bases, with 11 bases remaining between them. This CDR3 region has 14 residues. Germline-derived CDR1 and CDR2 are ENHRY and SYGVKD.

CDR3 bases: TGTGCCAGCAGCTTAGCCCCAGGGGGCAGGAGCACTGAAGCTTTCTTT. It specifies CASSLAPGGRSTEAFF. The chain carries TRBV7-9 and TRBJ1-1; 8 bases line up with TRBD1. The J segment lost 4 bases and the V segment lost 0 bases, leaving 7 bases of the junction unmatched. In germline, CDR1 is SEHNR, CDR2 FQNEAQ (reference sequence). This CDR3 has 16 residues. Together with reference TRBV7-9 and TRBJ1-1, the CDR3 gives the full variable domain: DTGVSQNPRHKITKRGQNVTFRCDPISEHNRLYWYRQTLGQGPEFLTYFQNEAQLEKSRLLSDRFSAERPKGSFSTLEIQRTEQGDSAMYLCASSLAPGGRSTEAFFGQGTRLTVV.

The rearrangement links TRBV6-1 to TRBJ1-2, with D perhaps matching TRBD1 (6 bases). The CDR3 runs 14 residues. In germline, CDR1 is MNHNS, CDR2 SASEGT. Trimming removed 0 bases from V and 8 bases from J, with 13 bases in between. CDR3: CASSEAQGWRGYTF. The CDR3 DNA is TGTGCCAGCAGTGAAGCGCAGGGGTGGAGGGGCTACACCTTC.

The chain joins TRBV6-5 to TRBJ1-6; TRBD1 matches at 9 bases. CDR1 and CDR2 from the germline V gene are MNHEY and SVGAGI. V shed 5 bases, J shed 5 bases, and the junction held 4 bases outside the gene matches. CDR3 length: 15 residues. The CDR3 DNA reads TGTGCCAGCAGTCGACGGGACAGGGATAATTCACCCCTCCACTTT. It yields the protein CASSRRDRDNSPLHF.

The chain carries TRBV11-1 and TRBJ2-1; TRBD1 agrees at 8 bases. The length of the CDR3 is 15 residues. Trimming took 5 bases from V and 3 from J; bases not matched to a gene: 6. Germline V gene lookup returns CDR1 SGHAT and CDR2 FQDESV (reference sequence). CDR3 DNA: TGTGCCAGCAGCCCTGTCGGACAGGGCTACAATGAGCAGTTCTTC. Its translation is CASSPVGQGYNEQFF.

The rearrangement uses TRBV10-3 and TRBJ2-7; perhaps TRBD2 as D (6 bases). This CDR3 is 13 amino acids long. Trimming cost V 0 bases and J 5 bases, with 8 bases left between them. Looked up from germline, CDR1 is ENHRY and CDR2 is SYGVKD. The CDR3 DNA is TGTGCCATCAGTGAGTCGACGGGGGACGAGCAGTACTTC. Its translation is CAISESTGDEQYF.

This clone has only one observation. V and J are TRBV15 and TRBJ2-2; D ambiguous. The CDR3 totals 12 residues. Between the trimmed V and J ends, which lost 0 bases and 9 bases, there was a span of 5 bases. Germline CDR1 is LNHNV and CDR2 is YYDKDF (reference sequence). DNA of the CDR3: TGTGCCACCAGCAGAGAGTTTAGGGAGCTGTTTTTT. Translated, it gives CATSREFRELFF.

The chain combines TRBV14 with TRBJ1-1; D is perhaps TRBD1 (5 bases). Per germline, CDR1 SGHDN and CDR2 FVKESK. Trimming removed 2 bases at V and 1 base at J, with 14 bases between. This CDR3 is built from 16 residues. CDR3 nucleotide sequence: TGTGCCAGCAGCCAATTAGGGGTCGTCAAGAACACTGAAGCTTTCTTT. It translates to CASSQLGVVKNTEAFF.

This clone was seen a handful of times. The chain has TRBV5-4 and TRBJ1-2; TRBD1 matches at 10 bases. Looked up from germline, CDR1 is SGHNT and CDR2 is YYREEE (reference sequence). V trimming: 2 bases; J trimming: 0 bases; junction bases outside the gene matches: 10. The CDR3 extends over 18 amino acids. The CDR3 region is CASSFFGTGDLTNYGYTF. CDR3 bases: TGTGCCAGCAGCTTCTTCGGGACAGGGGACCTTACTAACTATGGCTACACCTTC.

This chain connects TRBV2 to TRBJ1-4; 11 nucleotides agree with TRBD1. CDR1 SNHLY and CDR2 FYNNEI come from the germline V gene. The CDR3 is 13 amino acids. The CDR3 DNA follows: TGTGCGGGACAGGGGGGTAAAAATGAAAAACTGTTTTTT. This translates into CAGQGGKNEKLFF.

V gene TRBV5-1 combines with J gene TRBJ1-5, with 7 bases fitting TRBD1. The germline V gene encodes CDR1 SGHRS and CDR2 YFSETQ. CDR3 length equals 15 residues. J lost 5 bases, V lost 8 bases, and 13 bases had no gene match. The CDR3 spells CASSPTGSYYQPQHF. CDR3 bases: TGCGCCAGTTCGCCGACAGGGTCCTATTATCAGCCCCAGCATTTT.

The V and J genes are TRBV19 and TRBJ1-4; D unresolved. Trimming cost V 6 bases and J 0 bases, with 14 bases left between them. The CDR3 length is 16 residues. Looked up from germline, CDR1 is LNHDA and CDR2 is SQIVND (reference sequence). CDR3 in DNA: TGTGCCAGTAGGCACCGGGTCTCTGCAACTAATGAAAAACTGTTTTTT. It codes for CASRHRVSATNEKLFF.

The V and J genes are TRBV4-3 and TRBJ2-1; 10 bases agree with TRBD1. Germline V gives CDR1 LGHNA, CDR2 YSLEER. Trimming at V came to 4 bases and at J to 8 bases, leaving 5 bases not matched to a gene. The CDR3 sequence is 14 residues long. The CDR3 sequence: CASSPRQGADEQFF. In DNA, the CDR3 is TGCGCCAGCAGCCCGCGACAGGGGGCCGATGAGCAGTTCTTC.

This chain uses TRBV5-4 with TRBJ2-3; TRBD2 matches at 9 bases. This CDR3 region has 16 residues. Germline values: CDR1 SGHNT, CDR2 YYREEE (reference sequence). V shed 2 bases and J 3 bases; nucleotides not matched to a gene: 7. CDR3 sequence (DNA): TGTGCCAGCAGCTTTGATGCGGGAGGGCCTACAGATACGCAGTATTTT. Translated, it gives CASSFDAGGPTDTQYF.

This clone was recorded a few times. The chain has TRBV11-3 and TRBJ2-7; no definite D call. The CDR3 length is 12 residues. Germline CDR1 reads SGHNT; CDR2 reads YENEEA. V gave up 4 bases and J gave up 0 bases, with 4 bases separating them. The CDR3 DNA reads TGTGCCAGCAGCTACTACTCCTACGAGCAGTACTTC. This translates into CASSYYSYEQYF.

This chain connects TRBV5-1 to TRBJ1-4; 7 bases line up with TRBD1. The germline V gene has CDR1 SGHRS and CDR2 YFSETQ. This CDR3 has 16 amino acids. The ends lost 0 bases at V and 7 bases at J; junction bases unmatched: 9. The CDR3 protein is CASSLEVRQGREKLFF. CDR3 DNA: TGCGCCAGCAGCTTGGAAGTGAGACAGGGACGTGAAAAACTGTTTTTT.

V gene TRBV2 combines with J gene TRBJ2-5, with D perhaps matching TRBD2 (6 bases). This CDR3 spans 15 amino acids. V was shortened by 6 bases and J by 1 base, with 15 bases between the two germline ends. CDR1 and CDR2 from the germline V gene are SNHLY and FYNNEI. CDR3 nucleotides: TGTGCCAGCAGCCCATGGAGGGCCGGCCAAGAGACCCAGTACTTC. Amino acids: CASSPWRAGQETQYF.

The chain links TRBV24-1 to TRBJ2-3, with TRBD2 matching over 7 bases. CDR1 and CDR2 (germline): KGHDR, SFDVKD. This CDR3 region has 15 residues. V lost 2 bases, J lost 2 bases, and 3 bases stayed unmatched. In nucleotides, the CDR3 is TGTGCCACCAGTGATTCCCGACTAGCCACAGATACGCAGTATTTT. Amino acid sequence: CATSDSRLATDTQYF.

The chain links TRBV12-3 or TRBV12-4 to TRBJ1-6; the D gene is possibly TRBD1 (5 bases). Trimming pared 0 bases from V and 14 bases from J, leaving 8 bases between. This CDR3 region has 12 residues. CDR3 DNA sequence: TGTGCCAGCAGTTTAGCCGGGGGTACCCTCCACTTT. Translated, it gives CASSLAGGTLHF.